This T cell receptor (beta chain) was captured in a study of blood T cell repertoires in COVID-19. The germline CDR1 and CDR2 sequences are SGHKS and YYEKEE (reference sequence). The CDR3 length is 15 residues. V was pared by 1 base and J by 7 bases, with 4 bases of the junction left unmatched. Profiling relied on immunoSEQ multiplex PCR, and the TCRdb table lists in-frame clones only, not all of them. Here the sample spans 200,000 to 250,000 clones, 65% to 85% being singletons. This TCR derives from a woman aged 25 to 39 with COVID-19, enrolled during active disease. V and J are TRBV5-5 and TRBJ2-1; 11 bases agree with TRBD2. The sample comprised peripheral blood. CDR3 sequence reads: CASSLIAGGQNEQFF. The CDR3 bases are TGTGCCAGCAGCTTGATAGCGGGAGGGCAGAATGAGCAGTTCTTC.